The 31 T cell receptor beta chains given below trace back to one sample, sequenced in a study of blood T cell repertoires in COVID-19. Sequenced by immunoSEQ multiplex PCR; TCRdb stores in-frame clones only, minus some. The sample carries about 120,000 clones, around 86% recorded once. Sequencing used peripheral blood. These receptors originate from a man older than 75 with acute or convalescent COVID-19.

The chain has TRBV5-6 and TRBJ1-6, with 8 bases lining up with TRBD1. Germline CDR1 is SGHDT and CDR2 is YYEEEE. J gave up 8 bases and V 3 bases, and 7 bases lay outside the gene matches. The length of the CDR3 is 15 residues. The CDR3: CASSSGQGLYSPLHF. The DNA of the CDR3 is TGTGCCAGCAGCTCAGGACAGGGCCTCTATTCACCCCTCCACTTT. The full variable domain, rest sourced from reference TRBV5-6 and TRBJ1-6, is DAGVTQSPTHLIKTRGQQVTLRCSPKSGHDTVSWYQQALGQGPQFIFQYYEEEERQRGNFPDRFSGHQFPNYSSELNVNALLLGDSALYLCASSSGQGLYSPLHFGNGTRLTVT.

The chain links TRBV12-3 or TRBV12-4 to TRBJ2-3; D might be TRBD2 (5 bases). The CDR3 sequence is 13 residues long. Between the trimmed V and J ends, which lost 5 bases and 1 base, there was a span of 7 bases. This CDR3 reads CASSGRGTDTQYF. In DNA form, the CDR3 reads TGTGCCAGCAGTGGGCGGGGCACAGATACGCAGTATTTT.

The chain employs TRBV10-3 and TRBJ1-5; a possible D gene is TRBD1 (6 bases). Germline V gene data show CDR1 as ENHRY and CDR2 as SYGVKD. V was pared by 0 bases and J by 7 bases, with 16 bases between. The CDR3 is 16 residues long. The CDR3 DNA sequence: TGTGCCATCAGTGAGTCGAGGAGGGGGGAGGGGCAGCCCCAGCATTTT. Amino acids: CAISESRRGEGQPQHF.

The gene calls are TRBV2 and TRBJ1-2, with D unclear. Germline V CDR1 and CDR2: SNHLY, FYNNEI. The CDR3 extends over 14 amino acids. V gave up 0 bases and J gave up 4 bases, with 9 bases separating them. The CDR3 DNA follows: TGTGCCAGCAGTGAAGCGAGCCACCTCTATGGCTACACCTTC. It specifies CASSEASHLYGYTF.

This clone was seen only once. The genes are TRBV6-5 and TRBJ1-1; 7 positions match TRBD1. This CDR3 is 14 amino acids long. The V gene's germline CDR1 is MNHEY and CDR2 SVGAGI. The V gene end was trimmed by 2 bases and the J gene end by 5 bases; junction bases not matched to a gene: 5. CDR3 bases: TGTGCCAGCAGTTACGACAGGGCGACGACTGAAGCTTTCTTT. Its protein is CASSYDRATTEAFF.

This rearrangement joins TRBV28 to TRBJ1-1, with a possible D match to TRBD1 (5 bases). Germline-derived CDR1 and CDR2 are MDHEN and SYDVKM. The length of the CDR3 is 14 residues. The germline V and J ends were trimmed by 6 bases and 2 bases, with 13 bases remaining between them. The DNA for the CDR3 is TGTGCCAGCAGGAGGGACTTAGTTAACACTGAAGCTTTCTTT. Translating it yields CASRRDLVNTEAFF.

This sequence joins TRBV6-1 and TRBJ1-2; D call uncertain. V dropped 0 bases and J dropped 0 bases, with 8 bases sitting between them. CDR1 is MNHNS and CDR2 is SASEGT in the germline V gene. This CDR3 is built from 15 residues. CDR3 loop: CASSEATLTNYGYTF. The CDR3 nucleotides are TGTGCCAGCAGTGAAGCCACGCTAACTAACTATGGCTACACCTTC.

The genes are TRBV15 and TRBJ1-5, with D possibly matching TRBD1 (5 bases). The CDR3 consists of 14 residues. The V gene's germline CDR1 is LNHNV and CDR2 YYDKDF (reference sequence). The germline V and J ends were trimmed by 5 bases and 7 bases, with 15 bases remaining between them. The CDR3 reads CATSETAVRQPQHF. DNA for the CDR3: TGTGCCACCAGCGAGACAGCCGTCAGGCAGCCCCAGCATTTT.

This clone was seen a few times. The V and J genes are TRBV29-1 and TRBJ2-7, with D possibly matching TRBD2 (7 bases). The CDR3 length is 13 residues. V was clipped by 5 bases and J by 4 bases, with 15 bases between them. Looked up from germline, CDR1 is SQVTM and CDR2 is ANQGSEA. Written as DNA, the CDR3 is TGCAGCGTTTCGGGGGCGGGAGTTTACGAGCAGTACTTC. It translates to CSVSGAGVYEQYF.

The table lists this clone with a few counts. This chain connects TRBV2 to TRBJ2-3; D is possibly TRBD2 (7 bases). The CDR3 runs to 17 residues. Trimming took off 5 bases at V and 4 bases at J, with 22 bases between the two ends. CDR1 is SNHLY and CDR2 is FYNNEI in the germline V gene. The CDR3, as DNA: TGTGCCAGCAGTTTCCCAAATCATGCGGGGGCCCCAGATACGCAGTATTTT. Translated: CASSFPNHAGAPDTQYF.

The CDR3 spells CASSIPLPVGQPQHF. CDR3 nucleotide sequence: TGTGCCAGCAGTATCCCCTTGCCAGTTGGTCAGCCCCAGCATTTT. The chain carries TRBV28 and TRBJ1-5; D is unresolved. The CDR3 is made up of 15 amino acids. V lost 5 bases and J lost 6, with 17 bases in between. From germline, CDR1 is MDHEN and CDR2 SYDVKM.

The chain combines TRBV6-2 or TRBV6-3 with TRBJ1-2; D possibly corresponds to TRBD1 (6 bases). V was shortened by 1 base and J by 8 bases, with 11 bases between the two germline ends. Germline assignment: CDR1 MNHEY and CDR2 SVGEGT. The CDR3 is made up of 13 amino acids. As DNA, the CDR3 is TGTGCCAGCAGTTACTTGTCAGGGGACGGCTACACCTTC. Encoded protein: CASSYLSGDGYTF.

The chain employs TRBV19 and TRBJ2-5, with 8 positions matching TRBD2. Germline V CDR1 and CDR2: LNHDA, SQIVND (reference sequence). The junction had 9 bases not matched to a gene; V was cut back by 5 bases and J by 4 bases. This CDR3 comprises 15 residues. The CDR3 spells CASSYSGIIGETQYF. In DNA form, the CDR3 reads TGTGCCAGTAGTTATAGCGGGATAATAGGAGAGACCCAGTACTTC.

V is TRBV6-2 or TRBV6-3 and J is TRBJ1-2, with 8 bases that match TRBD1. CDR1 is MNHEY, CDR2 SVGEGT, per germline. The CDR3 runs 13 residues. The V and J ends lost 4 bases and 6 bases, in that order; junction bases with no gene match: 4. As DNA, the CDR3 is TGTGCCAGCAGTTCTAGGACAGGGAATGGCTACACCTTC. It yields the protein CASSSRTGNGYTF.

The chain recombines TRBV6-2 or TRBV6-3 with TRBJ1-5, with a tentative D call TRBD1 (5 bases). This CDR3 is built from 16 residues. Germline assignment: CDR1 MNHEY and CDR2 SVGEGT. The germline V and J ends were trimmed by 4 bases and 0 bases, with 13 bases remaining between them. CDR3 in amino acids: CASSLIGVYSNQPQHF. The CDR3 DNA sequence: TGTGCCAGCAGTTTAATAGGGGTTTATAGCAATCAGCCCCAGCATTTT.

This clone was found once. J is TRBJ2-5 and V is TRBV19; D is perhaps TRBD1 (5 bases). The CDR3 has 13 residues. The germline V and J ends were trimmed by 4 bases and 2 bases, with 8 bases remaining between them. Per germline, CDR1 LNHDA and CDR2 SQIVND (reference sequence). The CDR3 here is CASSNQGQETQYF. The CDR3 DNA follows: TGTGCCAGTAGTAATCAGGGTCAAGAGACCCAGTACTTC. Filled out from reference TRBV19 and TRBJ2-5, the complete variable domain reads DGGITQSPKYLFRKEGQNVTLSCEQNLNHDAMYWYRQDPGQGLRLIYYSQIVNDFQKGDIAEGYSVSREKKESFPLTVTSAQKNPTAFYLCASSNQGQETQYFGPGTRLLVL.

The rearrangement joins TRBV6-6 to TRBJ1-1; the D is unclear. The CDR3 loop spans 13 amino acids. Germline CDR1 reads MNHNY; CDR2 reads SVGAGI (reference sequence). Trimming removed 6 bases at V and 1 base at J, with 9 bases between. DNA for the CDR3: TGTGCCAGCAGATTCGAGGAGAACACTGAAGCTTTCTTT. Translated, it gives CASRFEENTEAFF.

The V call is TRBV4-1, the J call TRBJ2-1; a weak D match, TRBD2 (5 bases). The germline gives CDR1 MGHRA, CDR2 YSYEKL. V was cut by 4 bases and J by 5 bases, with 12 bases left in between. CDR3 length: 14 amino acids. CDR3 amino acids: CASSRKRGNNEQFF. The CDR3 DNA follows: TGCGCCAGCAGCCGGAAGCGAGGGAACAATGAGCAGTTCTTC.

The J gene is TRBJ1-2, the V gene TRBV11-3; 7 positions match TRBD1. V was pared by 6 bases and J by 7 bases, with 5 bases of the junction left unmatched. The CDR3 loop spans 12 amino acids. Germline CDR1 and CDR2: SGHNT and YENEEA. The chain's CDR3 is CASREQGLGYTF. The CDR3 DNA reads TGTGCCAGCAGGGAACAGGGGCTTGGCTACACCTTC.

The rearrangement links TRBV2 to TRBJ1-5; 10 bases line up with TRBD1. This CDR3 contains 19 residues. CDR1 is SNHLY, CDR2 FYNNEI, per germline. J lost 2 bases, V lost 6 bases, and 16 bases had no gene match. The CDR3 is CASRQSRDRDRGRNQPQHF. As DNA, the CDR3 is TGTGCCAGCAGACAAAGTAGGGACCGGGACAGGGGACGCAATCAGCCCCAGCATTTT.

This sequence joins TRBV30 and TRBJ1-1; D gene unclear. CDR1 is GTSNPN, CDR2 SVGIG, per germline (reference sequence). Between the trimmed V and J ends, which lost 2 bases and 11 bases, there was a span of 12 bases. This CDR3 region has 11 residues. The CDR3 DNA is TGTGCCTGGAGTTCTTACCCCCAGGCTTTCTTT. Its protein product is CAWSSYPQAFF.

This clone was recorded a few times. This chain links TRBV6-5 with TRBJ1-2; 7 nucleotides match TRBD1. The CDR3 has 12 residues. The V and J ends lost 10 bases and 7 bases, in that order; junction bases with no gene match: 9. Germline V gene lookup returns CDR1 MNHEY and CDR2 SVGAGI. The CDR3, as DNA: TGTGCCACGCTTCGACAGGGCTCTGGCTACACCTTC. Its translation is CATLRQGSGYTF.

The chain is built from TRBV7-9 and TRBJ1-3; maybe TRBD1 (6 bases). V shed 3 bases and J shed 5 bases, with 14 bases lying between them. The CDR3 consists of 15 residues. The V gene's germline CDR1 is SEHNR and CDR2 FQNEAQ (reference sequence). The CDR3 DNA follows: TGTGCCAGCAGCTTGGCCACGGGACAACGAAACACCATATATTTT. It yields the protein CASSLATGQRNTIYF.

In DNA form, the CDR3 reads TGTGCCAGTTCAGGGGCGCAAGAGACCCAGTACTTC. Amino acid sequence: CASSGAQETQYF. V and J are TRBV7-2 and TRBJ2-5, with a tentative D call TRBD1 (6 bases). The CDR3 extends over 12 amino acids. Germline V CDR1 and CDR2: SGHTA, FQGNSA. With 9 bases removed from V and 2 bases from J, the gap between germline ends came to 10 bases.

V and J are TRBV11-2 and TRBJ1-2, with 7 bases fitting TRBD1. V was pared by 1 base and J by 3 bases, with 5 bases of the junction left unmatched. Per germline, CDR1 SGHAT and CDR2 FQNNGV. The CDR3 loop spans 15 amino acids. The CDR3 region is CASSLVAGGDYGYTF. CDR3 bases: TGTGCCAGCAGCTTAGTTGCAGGGGGTGACTATGGCTACACCTTC.

CDR3 sequence (DNA): TGTGCCAGCAGCCCCCGTAGCTCCTACGAGCAGTACTTC. This sequence encodes CASSPRSSYEQYF. The chain combines TRBV5-4 with TRBJ2-7; D is uncertain. Germline CDR1 SGHNT, CDR2 YYREEE (reference sequence). V was clipped by 4 bases and J by 0 bases, with 8 bases between them. The CDR3 length is 13 residues.

This sequence joins TRBV5-1 and TRBJ2-2, with 12 bases matching TRBD2. Germline CDR1 reads SGHRS; CDR2 reads YFSETQ. This CDR3 has 15 amino acids. Trimming cost V 4 bases and J 4 bases; bases outside gene matches: 2. The CDR3 loop reads CASSPTSGSTGELFF. CDR3 sequence (DNA): TGCGCCAGCAGCCCGACTAGCGGGAGCACCGGGGAGCTGTTTTTT.

This clone was detected a few times. This chain links TRBV11-2 with TRBJ2-3; TRBD2 matches 7 bases. Trimming removed 5 bases from V and 2 bases from J; junction bases left unmatched: 16. Germline CDR1 is SGHAT and CDR2 is FQNNGV. The CDR3 is 18 amino acids. The CDR3 bases are TGTGCCAGCAGCCCCCAACCTCGACTAGCACCATTCACAGATACGCAGTATTTT. Protein product: CASSPQPRLAPFTDTQYF.

The V call is TRBV5-1, the J call TRBJ2-3; 7 nucleotides line up with TRBD2. In germline, CDR1 is SGHRS, CDR2 YFSETQ. Trimming removed 4 bases from V and 3 bases from J; junction bases left unmatched: 2. CDR3 size: 13 residues. The CDR3 is CASSPGGTDTQYF. DNA of the CDR3: TGCGCCAGCAGCCCCGGGGGGACAGATACGCAGTATTTT. Variable domain in full (rest from reference TRBV5-1 and TRBJ2-3): KAGVTQTPRYLIKTRGQQVTLSCSPISGHRSVSWYQQTPGQGLQFLFEYFSETQRNKGNFPGRFSGRQFSNSRSEMNVSTLELGDSALYLCASSPGGTDTQYFGPGTRLTVL.

The chain recombines TRBV7-6 with TRBJ2-5; perhaps TRBD2 as D (6 bases). Trimming left V 5 bases short and J 7 bases short, with 23 bases between. Germline V CDR1 and CDR2: SGHVS, FNYEAQ. The CDR3 runs 16 residues. CDR3 sequence: CASSPYPTSHEGTQYF. For the CDR3, the DNA is TGTGCCAGCAGCCCCTACCCTACTAGCCACGAAGGGACCCAGTACTTC.

The chain has TRBV5-1 and TRBJ2-6; a possible D gene is TRBD2 (6 bases). V lost 7 bases and J 2 bases, leaving 13 bases between the germline ends. The CDR3 loop spans 15 amino acids. Germline CDR1 is SGHRS and CDR2 is YFSETQ. DNA of the CDR3: TGCGCCAGCGCCCTGGAGGGGCCTGGGGCCAACGTCCTGACTTTC. Its protein product is CASALEGPGANVLTF.